The rows below give T cell receptor beta chains drawn from one sample of a study of shared clonotypes between healthy human individuals. Repertoires were generated with immunoSEQ multiplex PCR, while TCRdb's copy carries only in-frame clones and drops some. The sample includes roughly 1.5 million clones, around 98% of them seen just once. The sequenced sample consisted of naive CD4+ T cells sorted from blood. Receptor source: a man aged 30 to 45 in good health. Each CDR3 is given with its conserved first and last residue. D genes are given only for firm matches. Clone size is stated in some rows and not others, as once, few, many or a class when expanded.

J gene,clone size,V gene,D gene,CDR3 protein,CDR3 DNA
TRBJ1-2,once,TRBV4-1,-,CASSPRDRNYGYTF,TGCGCCAGCAGCCCCCGCGACAGAAACTATGGCTACACCTTC
TRBJ2-3,-,TRBV5-1,-,CASSPGTDYTDTQYF,TGCGCCAGCAGCCCCGGTACGGACTACACAGATACGCAGTATTTT
TRBJ2-7,-,TRBV11-2,-,CASSLRFHF,TGTGCCAGCAGCTTAAGGTTCCACTTC
TRBJ2-3,-,TRBV5-4,TRBD2,CASSRGNLAGGPLNTDTQYF,TGTGCCAGCAGCCGGGGGAACTTAGCGGGAGGGCCATTAAACACAGATACGCAGTATTTT
TRBJ2-5,once,TRBV9,-,CASSPGLYQETQYF,TGTGCCAGCAGCCCGGGACTTTACCAAGAGACCCAGTACTTC
TRBJ1-1,-,TRBV30,-,CASRNHQGVGAFF,TGTGCCTCCAGAAATCATCAGGGCGTTGGCGCTTTCTTT
TRBJ2-5,-,TRBV11-3,-,CASSHDSAGGQETQYF,TGTGCCAGCAGCCACGACAGCGCCGGGGGTCAAGAGACCCAGTACTTC
TRBJ2-3,-,TRBV2,-,CASSEAARGRAQYF,TGTGCCAGCAGTGAAGCGGCTAGAGGTAGGGCGCAGTATTTT
TRBJ2-2,-,TRBV6-5,TRBD2,CASRALAENTGELFF,TGTGCCAGCAGGGCCCTAGCGGAGAACACCGGGGAGCTGTTTTTT
TRBJ1-2,-,TRBV27,-,CASRPLNRDRQYGYTF,TGTGCCAGCAGACCTCTAAACCGAGACAGGCAGTATGGCTACACCTTC
TRBJ2-1,-,TRBV5-1,-,CASSTFSSAQTNYNEQFF,TGCGCCAGCAGCACATTTTCGTCAGCGCAGACGAACTACAATGAGCAGTTCTTC
TRBJ2-1,-,TRBV5-1,TRBD2,CASSLLASGSDEQFF,TGCGCCAGCAGCTTGTTGGCTAGCGGGAGTGATGAGCAGTTCTTC
TRBJ2-6,once,TRBV7-2,-,CASSLAWTYDNVLTF,TGTGCCAGCAGCTTAGCCTGGACCTACGACAACGTCCTGACTTTC
TRBJ2-7,-,TRBV9,-,CASSVELTWGEQYF,TGTGCCAGCAGCGTAGAACTAACTTGGGGCGAGCAGTACTTC
TRBJ2-6,-,TRBV5-1,-,CASIPTAGANVLTF,TGCGCCAGCATCCCCACCGCTGGGGCCAACGTCCTGACTTTC
TRBJ1-4,-,TRBV2,TRBD1,CASRDRGITNEKLFF,TGTGCCAGCAGGGACAGGGGGATAACTAATGAAAAACTGTTTTTT
TRBJ2-1,-,TRBV5-1,-,CATQNGANEQFF,TGCGCCACCCAAAACGGGGCGAATGAGCAGTTCTTC
TRBJ2-2,-,TRBV5-5,-,CASSLEASWPGELFF,TGTGCCAGCAGCTTGGAGGCTAGCTGGCCCGGGGAGCTGTTTTTT
TRBJ1-2,-,TRBV7-9,TRBD1,CASSGTGQHNRGYTF,TGTGCCAGCAGCGGGACGGGACAGCATAATCGTGGCTACACCTTC
TRBJ1-1,-,TRBV2,-,CASKWRGGEAFF,TGTGCCAGCAAATGGAGGGGGGGGGAAGCTTTCTTT
TRBJ2-1,-,TRBV11-2,TRBD2,CASSLGTSGRFFVNEQFF,TGTGCCAGCAGCTTAGGGACTAGCGGGAGGTTCTTTGTCAATGAGCAGTTCTTC
TRBJ1-1,-,TRBV6-1,-,CASSEGMGTEAFF,TGTGCCAGCAGTGAAGGGATGGGGACCGAAGCTTTCTTT
TRBJ1-3,-,TRBV6-1,-,CASSDREYSGNTIYF,TGTGCCAGCAGTGACAGGGAATACTCTGGAAACACCATATATTTT
TRBJ2-3,-,TRBV6-4,-,CASSDRRGDTQYF,TGTGCCAGCAGTGACCGCCGGGGCGATACGCAGTATTTT
TRBJ2-5,-,TRBV7-7,TRBD2,CASSQSTSGSSETQYF,TGTGCTAGCAGCCAATCGACTAGCGGGAGTTCAGAGACCCAGTACTTC
TRBJ1-5,-,TRBV7-9,TRBD1,CASSSLPGQGAHQPQHF,TGTGCCAGCAGCTCACTACCGGGACAGGGGGCACATCAGCCCCAGCATTTT
TRBJ2-2,-,TRBV9,-,CASSSFSGGAYTGELFF,TGTGCCAGCAGCTCTTTTTCGGGGGGCGCGTACACCGGGGAGCTGTTTTTT
TRBJ1-1,-,TRBV7-3,-,CASSLSSGNTEAFF,TGTGCCAGCAGCTTATCCTCCGGGAACACTGAAGCTTTCTTT
TRBJ1-5,-,TRBV7-8,-,CASSLVGLSNQPQHF,TGTGCCAGCAGCTTAGTGGGCTTAAGCAATCAGCCCCAGCATTTT
TRBJ2-5,once,TRBV5-1,-,CASSLETPKETQYF,TGCGCCAGCAGCTTGGAGACCCCAAAAGAGACCCAGTACTTC
TRBJ2-1,once,TRBV11-3,-,CASSLSGGNEQFF,TGTGCCAGCAGCCTTAGTGGGGGGAATGAGCAGTTCTTC
TRBJ2-3,-,TRBV6-6,-,CASSYSIGTQYF,TGTGCCAGCAGTTACTCGATTGGGACGCAGTATTTT
TRBJ1-5,-,TRBV19,TRBD1,CASKGTGGQPQHF,TGTGCCAGTAAAGGAACAGGGGGACAGCCCCAGCATTTT
TRBJ2-3,-,TRBV18,-,CASQLDTQYF,TGTGCCAGCCAACTGGATACGCAGTATTTT
TRBJ2-5,-,TRBV11-3,-,CASSLDSGPKNF,TGTGCCAGCAGCTTAGACTCGGGACCCAAAAACTTC
TRBJ1-5,-,TRBV5-1,TRBD1,CASRAGTGGNQPQHF,TGCGCCAGCAGGGCCGGGACAGGGGGCAATCAGCCCCAGCATTTT
TRBJ2-1,-,TRBV5-1,TRBD2,CASRTASGSGNEQFF,TGCGCCAGCAGAACCGCTAGCGGGAGCGGCAATGAGCAGTTCTTC
TRBJ1-1,once,TRBV15,TRBD1,CATSRDTGTGIRAFF,TGTGCCACCAGCAGAGATACCGGGACAGGGATCAGAGCTTTCTTT
TRBJ2-5,-,TRBV6-1,-,CATDLGPTQYF,TGTGCCACCGACCTGGGCCCGACCCAGTACTTC
TRBJ2-7,-,TRBV5-1,TRBD2,CASSMTGRTYEQYF,TGCGCCAGCAGCATGACCGGGAGGACCTACGAGCAGTACTTC
TRBJ2-1,-,TRBV18,TRBD1,CASSPDRGSPFF,TGTGCCAGCTCACCGGACAGGGGCTCCCCGTTCTTC
TRBJ2-5,-,TRBV5-4,-,CASSLKEGGETQYF,TGTGCCAGCAGCTTGAAGGAGGGAGGCGAGACCCAGTACTTC
TRBJ1-5,-,TRBV5-5,-,CASSLVPVQEPQHF,TGTGCCAGCAGCTTGGTGCCAGTACAGGAGCCCCAGCATTTT
TRBJ2-2,-,TRBV10-3,TRBD2,CAISEFQGLAGYQGELFF,TGTGCCATCAGTGAGTTCCAAGGACTAGCGGGATACCAAGGGGAGCTGTTTTTT
TRBJ2-3,-,TRBV5-1,-,CASSRGAGRSTDTQYF,TGCGCCTCCTCCCGGGGGGCGGGACGGAGCACAGATACGCAGTATTTT
TRBJ2-5,-,TRBV7-9,-,CASTHAHPPQETQYF,TGTGCCAGCACCCATGCTCACCCTCCTCAAGAGACCCAGTACTTC
TRBJ2-1,-,TRBV14,-,CASSQDLRGEQFF,TGTGCCAGCAGCCAAGATCTAAGGGGGGAGCAGTTCTTC
TRBJ2-3,once,TRBV30,-,CAWGPGPDTQYF,TGTGCCTGGGGACCGGGCCCAGATACGCAGTATTTT
TRBJ1-2,-,TRBV6-6,-,CASSQQQVYGYTF,TGTGCCAGCAGCCAACAGCAGGTCTATGGCTACACCTTC
TRBJ2-1,-,TRBV29-1,-,CSVEDPAPRTYNEQFF,TGCAGCGTTGAAGACCCTGCCCCTCGTACCTACAATGAGCAGTTCTTC
TRBJ1-2,-,TRBV7-8,-,CASSLFSGMRGYTF,TGTGCCAGCAGCTTATTCTCGGGGATGCGGGGCTACACCTTC
TRBJ2-7,-,TRBV20-1,-,CNPRCEQYF,TGCAACCCGAGGTGCGAGCAGTACTTC